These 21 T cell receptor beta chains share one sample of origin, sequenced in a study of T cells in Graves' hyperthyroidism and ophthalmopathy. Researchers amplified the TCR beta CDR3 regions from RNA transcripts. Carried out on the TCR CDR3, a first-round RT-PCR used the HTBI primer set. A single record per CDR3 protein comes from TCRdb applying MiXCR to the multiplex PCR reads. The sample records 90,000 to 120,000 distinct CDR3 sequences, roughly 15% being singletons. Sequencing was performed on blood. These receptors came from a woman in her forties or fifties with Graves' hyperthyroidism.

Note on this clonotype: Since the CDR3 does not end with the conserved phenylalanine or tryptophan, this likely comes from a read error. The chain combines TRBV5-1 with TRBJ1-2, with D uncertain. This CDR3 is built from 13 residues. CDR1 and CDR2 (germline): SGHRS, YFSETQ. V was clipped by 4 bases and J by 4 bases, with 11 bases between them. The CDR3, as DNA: TGCGCCAGCAGCGTCGGGAGGGCCTATGGCTACACCATC. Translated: CASSVGRAYGYTI.

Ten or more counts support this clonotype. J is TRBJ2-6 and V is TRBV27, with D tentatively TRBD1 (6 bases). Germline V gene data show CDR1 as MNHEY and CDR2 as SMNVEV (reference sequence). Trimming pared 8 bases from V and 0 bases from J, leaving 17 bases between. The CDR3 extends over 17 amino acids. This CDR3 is CASSPRGGSSGANVLTF. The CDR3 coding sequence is TGTGCCAGCTCTCCCAGGGGCGGCAGCTCTGGGGCCAACGTCCTGACTTTC.

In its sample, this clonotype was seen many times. CDR3 bases: TGTGCCAGCAGTAACCTAGCGGGAGGGGTTAGGGAGGAGCAGTTCTTC. It encodes CASSNLAGGVREEQFF. The gene calls are TRBV6-1 and TRBJ2-1, with TRBD2 identical over 12 bases. The germline V gene has CDR1 MNHNS and CDR2 SASEGT. The junction had 12 bases not matched to a gene; V was cut back by 5 bases and J by 10 bases. This CDR3 region has 16 residues.

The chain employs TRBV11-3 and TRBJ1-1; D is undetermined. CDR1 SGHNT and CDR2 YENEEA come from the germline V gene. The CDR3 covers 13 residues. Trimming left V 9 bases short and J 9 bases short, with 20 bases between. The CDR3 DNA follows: TGTGCCAGTCCCTCGGTCTGGAAGTCCAAAGCTTTCTTT. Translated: CASPSVWKSKAFF.

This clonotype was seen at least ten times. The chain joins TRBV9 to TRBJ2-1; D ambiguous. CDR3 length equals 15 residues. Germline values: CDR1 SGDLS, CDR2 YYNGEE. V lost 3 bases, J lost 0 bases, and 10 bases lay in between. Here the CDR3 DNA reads TGTGCCAGCAGCGACCTAGGGAACTCCTACAATGAGCAGTTCTTC. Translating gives CASSDLGNSYNEQFF.

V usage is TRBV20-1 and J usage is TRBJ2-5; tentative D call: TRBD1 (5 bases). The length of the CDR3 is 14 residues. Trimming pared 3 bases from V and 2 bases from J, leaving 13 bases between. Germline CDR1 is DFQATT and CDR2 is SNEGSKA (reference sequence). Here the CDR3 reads CSARELTAQETQYF. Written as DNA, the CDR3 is TGCAGTGCTAGGGAACTGACAGCACAAGAGACCCAGTACTTC.

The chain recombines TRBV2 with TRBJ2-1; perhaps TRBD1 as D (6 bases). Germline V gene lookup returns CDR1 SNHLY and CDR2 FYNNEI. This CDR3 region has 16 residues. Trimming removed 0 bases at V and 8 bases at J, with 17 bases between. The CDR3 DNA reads TGTGCCAGCAGTGAAGCGTACAGGGTGGCGTTCTATGAGCAGTTCTTC. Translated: CASSEAYRVAFYEQFF.

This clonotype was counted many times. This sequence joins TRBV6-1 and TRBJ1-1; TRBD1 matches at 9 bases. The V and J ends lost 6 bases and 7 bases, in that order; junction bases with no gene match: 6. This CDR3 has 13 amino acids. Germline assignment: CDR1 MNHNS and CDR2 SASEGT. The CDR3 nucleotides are TGTGCCAGCAGCGTGACAGGGGGGTTTGAAGCTTTCTTT. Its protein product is CASSVTGGFEAFF.

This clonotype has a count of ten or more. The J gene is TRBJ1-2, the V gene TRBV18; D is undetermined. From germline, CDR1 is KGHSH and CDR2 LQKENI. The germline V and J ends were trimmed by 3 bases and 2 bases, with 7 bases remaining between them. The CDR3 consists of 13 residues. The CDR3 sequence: CASSPVENYGYTF. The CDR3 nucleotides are TGTGCCAGCTCACCGGTAGAGAACTATGGCTACACCTTC.

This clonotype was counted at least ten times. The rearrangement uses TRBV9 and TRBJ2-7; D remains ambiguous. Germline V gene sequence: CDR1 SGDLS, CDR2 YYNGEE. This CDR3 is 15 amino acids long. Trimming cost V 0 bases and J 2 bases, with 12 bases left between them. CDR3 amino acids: CASSVAAGTTYEQYF. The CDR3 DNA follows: TGTGCCAGCAGCGTAGCGGCAGGTACCACCTACGAGCAGTACTTC.

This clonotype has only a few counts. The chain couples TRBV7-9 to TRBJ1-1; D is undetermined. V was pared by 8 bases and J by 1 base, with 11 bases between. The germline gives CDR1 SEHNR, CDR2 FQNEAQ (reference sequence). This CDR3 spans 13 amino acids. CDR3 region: CASVLSGNTEAFF. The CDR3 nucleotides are TGTGCCAGCGTTCTCTCAGGGAACACTGAAGCTTTCTTT.

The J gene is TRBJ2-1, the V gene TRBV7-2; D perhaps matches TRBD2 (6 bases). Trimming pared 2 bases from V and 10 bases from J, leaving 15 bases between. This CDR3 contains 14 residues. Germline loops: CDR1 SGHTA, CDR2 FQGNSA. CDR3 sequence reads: CASSLWGGAEEQFF. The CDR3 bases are TGTGCCAGCAGCTTATGGGGAGGAGCGGAAGAGCAGTTCTTC.

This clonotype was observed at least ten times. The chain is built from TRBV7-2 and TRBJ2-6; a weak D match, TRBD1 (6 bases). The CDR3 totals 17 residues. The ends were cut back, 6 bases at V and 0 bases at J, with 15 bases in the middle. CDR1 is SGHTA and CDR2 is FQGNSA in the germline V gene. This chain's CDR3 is CASSLITGSSGANVLTF. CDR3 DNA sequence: TGTGCCAGCAGTTTGATTACAGGGAGCTCTGGGGCCAACGTCCTGACTTTC.

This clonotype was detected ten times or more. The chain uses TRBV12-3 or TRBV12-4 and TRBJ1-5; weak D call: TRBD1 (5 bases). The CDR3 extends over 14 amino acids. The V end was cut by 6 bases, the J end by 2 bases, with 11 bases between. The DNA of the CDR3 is TGTGCCAGCAGCCTGGGAGGGGGCAATCAGCCCCAGCATTTT. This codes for CASSLGGGNQPQHF.

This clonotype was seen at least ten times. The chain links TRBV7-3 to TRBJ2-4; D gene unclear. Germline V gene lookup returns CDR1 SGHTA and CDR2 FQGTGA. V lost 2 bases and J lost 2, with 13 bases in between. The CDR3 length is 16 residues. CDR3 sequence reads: CASSLGPYGSKNIQYF. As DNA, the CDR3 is TGTGCCAGCAGCTTAGGTCCCTACGGATCCAAAAACATTCAGTACTTC.

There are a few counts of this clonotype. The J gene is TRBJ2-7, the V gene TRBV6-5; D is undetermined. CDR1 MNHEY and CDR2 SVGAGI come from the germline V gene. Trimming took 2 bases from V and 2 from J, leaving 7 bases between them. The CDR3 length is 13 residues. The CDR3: CASSYPDTYEQYF. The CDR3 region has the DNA TGTGCCAGCAGTTACCCCGACACCTACGAGCAGTACTTC.

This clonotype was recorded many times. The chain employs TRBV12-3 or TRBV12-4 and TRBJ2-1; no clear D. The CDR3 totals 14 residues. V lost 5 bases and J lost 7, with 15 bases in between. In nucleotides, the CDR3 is TGTGCCAGCAGTCCCCACCTAGGAGCAAATGAGCAGTTCTTC. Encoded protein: CASSPHLGANEQFF.

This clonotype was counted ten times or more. CDR3 bases: TGTGCCAGCAGTCCCCCTACCCTGGGGGTAGCGGGAACGTACGAGCAGTACGTC. Translating gives CASSPPTLGVAGTYEQYV. This sequence joins TRBV6-1 and TRBJ2-7, with 8 bases matching TRBD2. The CDR3 consists of 18 residues. J was trimmed by 4 bases and V by 5 bases; bases with no gene match: 19. Germline CDR1 reads MNHNS; CDR2 reads SASEGT.

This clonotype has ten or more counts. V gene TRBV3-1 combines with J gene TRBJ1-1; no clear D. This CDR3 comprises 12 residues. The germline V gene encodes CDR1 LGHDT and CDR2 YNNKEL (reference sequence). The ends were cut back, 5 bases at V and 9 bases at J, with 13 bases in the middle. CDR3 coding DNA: TGTGCCAGCAGCTCCCAGCCCCCCCAAGCTTTCTTT. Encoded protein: CASSSQPPQAFF.

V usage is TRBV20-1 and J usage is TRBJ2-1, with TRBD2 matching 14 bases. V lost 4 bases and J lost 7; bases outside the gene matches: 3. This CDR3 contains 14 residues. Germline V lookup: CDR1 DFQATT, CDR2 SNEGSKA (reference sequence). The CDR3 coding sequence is TGCAGTGCTACCGGGACTAGCGGGGGAAATGAGCAGTTCTTC. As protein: CSATGTSGGNEQFF.

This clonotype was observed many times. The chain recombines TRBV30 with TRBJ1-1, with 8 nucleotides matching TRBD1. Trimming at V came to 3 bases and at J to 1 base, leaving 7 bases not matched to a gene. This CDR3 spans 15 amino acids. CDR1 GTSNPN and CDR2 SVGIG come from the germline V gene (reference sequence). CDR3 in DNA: TGTGCCTGGAGCCCTCAGGACAGGGAGAACACTGAAGCTTTCTTT. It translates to CAWSPQDRENTEAFF.